Presented here are 16 T cell receptor beta chains from one specimen sequenced in a study of breast tumors, draining lymph nodes, adjacent tissues. TCRdb re-called the multiplex PCR reads through MiXCR, storing one row per CDR3 protein. The repertoire holds 200,000 to 300,000 distinct CDR3 sequences, with over 30% as singletons. Samples came from axillary lymph nodes draining the breast cancer. Material: axillary lymph node tissue. The origin of the receptors is a female donor with breast cancer. Some clones in this sample may be carry-over from other donors' samples.

V and J are TRBV10-3 and TRBJ2-1; D may be TRBD2 (7 bases). CDR3 length: 14 amino acids. Germline V CDR1 and CDR2: ENHRY, SYGVKD. V lost 10 bases and J 4 bases, leaving 17 bases between the germline ends. The CDR3 DNA follows: TGTGCCACGGCAGCGGGAAGGGGGTACAATGAGCAGTTCTTC. It translates to CATAAGRGYNEQFF.

In its sample, this clonotype was seen a few times. The junction shows a germline mismatch at one end, possibly a read error. The chain employs TRBV20-1 and TRBJ2-7, with D possibly TRBD2 on 5 matching bases. The CDR3 is made up of 14 amino acids. Germline CDR1 reads DFQATT; CDR2 reads SNEGSKA (reference sequence). The CDR3 loop is CSARGVGLSSEQYF. The CDR3 DNA is TGCAGTGCTAGAGGGGTCGGACTCTCCTCCGAGCAGTACTTC.

Ten or more counts support this clonotype. A much more abundant neighbour one base away suggests this may be a read error. The V gene is TRBV25-1, the J gene TRBJ1-2, with D possibly matching TRBD1 (5 bases). The length of the CDR3 is 16 residues. The germline gives CDR1 MGHDK, CDR2 SYGVNS. This CDR3 is CASGEGAQAANYGYTF. The CDR3 coding sequence is TGTGCCAGCGGTGAAGGGGCACAGGCAGCTAACTATGGCTACACCTTC.

This clonotype was seen ten or more times. The germline gene is not matched at one end of the junction; a read error may be the cause. The CDR3 nucleotides are TGTGCTAGCAGGCCGACCCTAGCGAGTGGGGAGCAGTTCTTC. It is translated as CASRPTLASGEQFF. The rearrangement uses TRBV7-7 and TRBJ2-1; possibly TRBD2 for D (6 bases). The germline gives CDR1 SSHAT, CDR2 FNYEAQ (reference sequence). The length of the CDR3 is 14 residues.

About this clonotype itself: At one end, the junction sequence differs from germline, possibly due to a read error. The V and J genes are TRBV20-1 and TRBJ2-7; D not certain. Germline V gives CDR1 DFQATT, CDR2 SNEGSKA (reference sequence). The CDR3 is made up of 11 amino acids. CDR3 in amino acids: CSAPTPYEQSF. The CDR3 DNA sequence: TGCAGTGCCCCCACCCCCTACGAGCAGTCCTTC.

This clonotype was detected once. This may come from a read error, since a much larger clone is one base off. V is TRBV6-5 and J is TRBJ2-7; no definite D call. Germline V CDR1 and CDR2: MNHEY, SVGAGI. This CDR3 has 14 residues. The chain's CDR3 is CGSRFRSDTYEQYF. In DNA, the CDR3 is TGTGGCAGCAGGTTCAGGAGTGACACATACGAGCAGTACTTC.

This sequence joins TRBV5-6 and TRBJ1-2; possibly TRBD1 for D (5 bases). The CDR3 length is 14 residues. CDR1 is SGHDT, CDR2 YYEEEE, per germline. V lost 2 bases and J 8 bases, leaving 16 bases between the germline ends. The CDR3 here is CASSFIRARGGYTF. The CDR3 DNA sequence: TGTGCCAGCAGCTTTATCAGGGCCCGAGGCGGCTACACCTTC. The full variable domain, completed using reference TRBV5-6 and TRBJ1-2, is DAGVTQSPTHLIKTRGQQVTLRCSPKSGHDTVSWYQQALGQGPQFIFQYYEEEERQRGNFPDRFSGHQFPNYSSELNVNALLLGDSALYLCASSFIRARGGYTFGSGTRLTVV.

Ten or more counts support this clonotype. V usage is TRBV7-2 and J usage is TRBJ2-7, with TRBD2 matching 10 bases. The junction had 6 bases not matched to a gene; V was cut back by 1 base and J by 6 bases. The germline gives CDR1 SGHTA, CDR2 FQGNSA. The CDR3 length is 15 residues. CDR3 coding DNA: TGTGCCAGCAGCTTAGATCAGCGGGAGGGTTCCGAGCAGTACTTC. Translated: CASSLDQREGSEQYF. The full variable domain, completed using reference TRBV7-2 and TRBJ2-7, is GAGVSQSPSNKVTEKGKDVELRCDPISGHTALYWYRQSLGQGLEFLIYFQGNSAPDKSGLPSDRFSAERTGGSVSTLTIQRTQQEDSAVYLCASSLDQREGSEQYFGPGTRLTVT.

This clonotype was observed a handful of times. A read error may explain this, as a much larger clone is one base away. The J gene is TRBJ2-1, the V gene TRBV5-1; no definite D call. This CDR3 spans 13 amino acids. Germline V gene data show CDR1 as SGHRS and CDR2 as YFSETQ. As DNA, the CDR3 is TGCGCCAGCAGCTTGGGCAAACAGTATGAGCAGCTCTTC. Protein product: CASSLGKQYEQLF. Filled out from reference TRBV5-1 and TRBJ2-1, the complete variable domain reads KAGVTQTPRYLIKTRGQQVTLSCSPISGHRSVSWYQQTPGQGLQFLFEYFSETQRNKGNFPGRFSGRQFSNSRSEMNVSTLELGDSALYLCASSLGKQYEQLFGPGTRLTVL.

This clonotype was observed a handful of times. A much larger clone differs from this one at a single base, so this may be a read error. The rearrangement uses TRBV15 and TRBJ2-1, with 7 bases lining up with TRBD1. The germline V gene encodes CDR1 LNHNV and CDR2 YYDKDF (reference sequence). The CDR3 spans 16 residues. CDR3 sequence reads: CATSRAPGQTYNEQSF. DNA for the CDR3: TGTGCCACCAGCAGAGCCCCGGGACAGACCTACAATGAGCAGTCCTTC.

For this clonotype: A clone one base away is much larger, so this may be a read error. The V call is TRBV5-4, the J call TRBJ2-7; D not certain. CDR3 length equals 14 residues. Germline V lookup: CDR1 SGHNT, CDR2 YYREEE (reference sequence). CDR3 DNA: TGTGCCAGCAGCTTGTTTGTGGCTCAGGACGAGCGGTACTTC. This gives the protein CASSLFVAQDERYF.

Concerning this clonotype itself: Compared with germline, one end of the junction differs, possibly owing to a read error. The CDR3 region has the DNA TGTGCCAGCAGCCAACACAGCTCCTATAATCCACCCCTCCACTTT. It yields the protein CASSQHSSYNPPLHF. The V and J genes are TRBV12-3 or TRBV12-4 and TRBJ1-6; D uncertain. The CDR3 length is 15 residues.

This chain joins TRBV30 and TRBJ1-3; 7 bases align to TRBD1. The CDR3 spans 14 residues. Germline-derived CDR1 and CDR2 are GTSNPN and SVGIG (reference sequence). The V gene end was trimmed by 3 bases and the J gene end by 3 bases; junction bases not matched to a gene: 5. The CDR3 nucleotides are TGTGCCTGGAGCGCAGGGGGTGGTGGAAACACCATATATTTT. It translates to CAWSAGGGGNTIYF.

This chain uses TRBV20-1 with TRBJ1-2; D is ambiguous. Trimming pared 6 bases from V and 11 bases from J, leaving 10 bases between. This CDR3 has 9 residues. Looked up from germline, CDR1 is DFQATT and CDR2 is SNEGSKA (reference sequence). The CDR3 loop is CSAPVGYTF. CDR3 bases: TGCAGTGCCCCCGTGGGATACACCTTC.

This clonotype came up many times. The V and J genes are TRBV7-9 and TRBJ2-3, with TRBD2 matching over 7 bases. V was clipped by 0 bases and J by 3 bases; unmatched bases: 3. The CDR3 loop spans 15 amino acids. Germline values: CDR1 SEHNR, CDR2 FQNEAQ (reference sequence). The DNA for the CDR3 is TGTGCCAGCAGCTTAGCGGCGGGAGTTACAGATACGCAGTATTTT. It specifies CASSLAAGVTDTQYF.

This clonotype was found many times. The chain joins TRBV24-1 to TRBJ2-3; D not resolved. The CDR3 covers 15 residues. The V gene's germline CDR1 is KGHDR and CDR2 SFDVKD. V was shortened by 3 bases and J by 1 base, with 10 bases between the two germline ends. The DNA for the CDR3 is TGTGCCACCAGTGATCGGCACGAGGGCACAGATACGCAGTATTTT. As protein: CATSDRHEGTDTQYF.